The subject of this entry is one T cell receptor (beta chain). Antigen unknown. The data were taken from a study of cytomegalovirus exposure and HLA in healthy donors. At the level of the study: One earlier analysis, a look at around 170 million T cells, found some 100 million unique TCR beta sequences.

The CDR3 runs 16 residues. After removal of 2 bases from V and 5 bases from J, the junction contained 8 bases not matched to a gene. Germline V gene sequence: CDR1 SGHTA, CDR2 FQGNSA. General study findings and limits: With high specificity and sensitivity, the classifier reportedly diagnosed cytomegalovirus status. The study labeled fewer than 200 TCR beta chains cytomegalovirus-associated.

This PCR relied on a set of 60 Vbeta primers and 13 Jbeta primers. Clones were sequenced by immunoSEQ multiplex PCR, and TCRdb holds only the in-frame ones, with some missing. The sample lists some 150,000 clones; around 75% were seen once. The V and J genes are TRBV7-2 and TRBJ2-2, with 7 nucleotides matching TRBD2. This clonotype was obtained from a human donor in good health. Source material: PBMCs. CDR3 DNA sequence: TGTGCCAGCAGCTTAATCGGGGGGAGTGGGACCGGGGAGCTGTTTTTT. It encodes CASSLIGGSGTGELFF.